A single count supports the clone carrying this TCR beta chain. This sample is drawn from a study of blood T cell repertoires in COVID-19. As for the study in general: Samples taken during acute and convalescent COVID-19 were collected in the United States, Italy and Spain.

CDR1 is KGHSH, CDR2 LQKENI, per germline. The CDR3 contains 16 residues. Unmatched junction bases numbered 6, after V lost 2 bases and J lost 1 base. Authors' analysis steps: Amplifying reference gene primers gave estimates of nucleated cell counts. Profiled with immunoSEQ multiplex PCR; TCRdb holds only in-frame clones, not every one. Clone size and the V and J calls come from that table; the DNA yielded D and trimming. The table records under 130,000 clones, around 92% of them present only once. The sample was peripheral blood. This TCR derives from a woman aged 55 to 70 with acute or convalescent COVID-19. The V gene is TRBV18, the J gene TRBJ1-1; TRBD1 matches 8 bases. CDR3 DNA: TGTGCCAGCTCACCATCGACAGGGGCGACGAACACTGAAGCTTTCTTT. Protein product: CASSPSTGATNTEAFF. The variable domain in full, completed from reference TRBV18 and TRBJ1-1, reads NAGVMQNPRHLVRRRGQEARLRCSPMKGHSHVYWYRQLPEEGLKFMVYLQKENIIDESGMPKERFSAEFPKEGPSILRIQQVVRGDSAAYFCASSPSTGATNTEAFFGQGTRLTVV.